This T cell receptor beta chain appears in the sequencing data of a study of T cell changes during pregnancy in multiple sclerosis. The germline CDR1 and CDR2 sequences are LNHDA and SQIVND (reference sequence). This CDR3 is 17 amino acids long. The V and J ends lost 7 bases and 5 bases, in that order; junction bases with no gene match: 18. Clones were sequenced by immunoSEQ multiplex PCR, and TCRdb holds only the in-frame ones, with some missing. The top ten hold around 0.4% of the sample, which has about 38,000 clones, 92% seen once. This clonotype originated in a female donor in good health, enrolled as a control in a pregnancy study. This rearrangement joins TRBV19 to TRBJ1-2, with 8 bases fitting TRBD1. The sequencing here drew on CD4+ T cells from peripheral blood mononuclear cells, taken after pregnancy. CDR3 in amino acids: CASTLGLGQGAWYGYTF. CDR3 DNA sequence: TGTGCCAGTACCTTGGGGCTGGGGCAGGGGGCGTGGTATGGCTACACCTTC.